This T cell receptor (beta chain) was identified in a study of regulatory T cells in long-lasting Graves disease. Combining iRepertoire HTBI primers with Arm-PCR of CDR3 regions, the authors built TCR beta libraries. TCRdb redid the calling of the multiplex PCR reads with MiXCR, one entry per CDR3 protein. The sample contains 510,000 or so distinct CDR3 sequences, 12% of which appear only once. The CDR3 covers 14 residues. Germline V CDR1 and CDR2: MDHEN, SYDVKM. V was clipped by 2 bases and J by 4 bases, with 6 bases between them. Documented time point: newly diagnosed GD, antithyroid drugs for less than 3 months. From RNA extracted from PBMCs, the TCR library was made. This clonotype appeared many times. Another study also made use of these data, one on T cells in Graves' hyperthyroidism and ophthalmopathy.

Sequences were derived from peripheral blood mononuclear cells (PBMCs), sampled at new diagnosis, from a patient treated with antithyroid drugs. This TCR was sampled from a woman aged 25 to 39 with Graves disease. J is TRBJ1-6 and V is TRBV28; D not certain. The CDR3 region is CASSLTEYNSPLHF. The CDR3 DNA sequence: TGTGCCAGCAGTTTAACAGAATATAATTCACCCCTCCACTTT.